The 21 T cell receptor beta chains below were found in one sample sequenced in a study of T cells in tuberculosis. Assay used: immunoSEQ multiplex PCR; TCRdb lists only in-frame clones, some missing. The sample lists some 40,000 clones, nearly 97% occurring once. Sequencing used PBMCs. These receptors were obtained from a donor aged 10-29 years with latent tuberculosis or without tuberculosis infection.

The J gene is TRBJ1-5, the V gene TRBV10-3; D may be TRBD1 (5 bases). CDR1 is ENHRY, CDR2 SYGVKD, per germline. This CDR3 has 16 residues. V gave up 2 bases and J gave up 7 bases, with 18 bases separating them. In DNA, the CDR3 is TGTGCCATCAGTGAGCTAGAGACACTTGGACACCAGCCCCAGCATTTT. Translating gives CAISELETLGHQPQHF.

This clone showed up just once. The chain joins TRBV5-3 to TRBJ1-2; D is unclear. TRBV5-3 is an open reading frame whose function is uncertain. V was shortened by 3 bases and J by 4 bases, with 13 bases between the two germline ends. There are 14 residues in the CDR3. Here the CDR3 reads CARSSGNPSYGYTF. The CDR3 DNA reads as TGTGCCAGAAGCTCAGGTAATCCCTCCTATGGCTACACCTTC.

The CDR3 bases are TGCGCCAGCAGCCAAGATCAATGGACTAGCGATTTCGAGACCCAGTACTTC. It codes for CASSQDQWTSDFETQYF. This chain joins TRBV4-1 and TRBJ2-5, with 9 bases aligning to TRBD2. The CDR3 covers 17 residues. With V trimmed by 0 bases and J by 5 bases, 10 bases remained unmatched. CDR1 is MGHRA, CDR2 YSYEKL, per germline.

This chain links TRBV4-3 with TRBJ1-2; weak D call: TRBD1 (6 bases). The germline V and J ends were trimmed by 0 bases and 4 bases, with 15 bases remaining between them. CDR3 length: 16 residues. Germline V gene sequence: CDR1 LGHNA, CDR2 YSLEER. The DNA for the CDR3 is TGCGCCAGCAGCCAAGAAAGCGCAGGGGCGAGCTATGGCTACACCTTC. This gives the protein CASSQESAGASYGYTF.

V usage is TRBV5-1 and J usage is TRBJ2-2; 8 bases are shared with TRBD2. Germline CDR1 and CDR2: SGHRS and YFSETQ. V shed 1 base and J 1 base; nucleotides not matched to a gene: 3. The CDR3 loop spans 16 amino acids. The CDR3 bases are TGCGCCAGCAGCTTGTCTCTAGCGGGGAACACCGGGGAGCTGTTTTTT. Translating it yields CASSLSLAGNTGELFF.

In nucleotides, the CDR3 is TGTGCCAGCAGGAATACAGGGGTTAACACTGAAGCTTTCTTT. Its protein is CASRNTGVNTEAFF. The chain recombines TRBV28 with TRBJ1-1, with 7 bases matching TRBD1. Unmatched junction bases numbered 6, after V lost 6 bases and J lost 2 bases. CDR3 length equals 14 residues. Germline CDR1 and CDR2: MDHEN and SYDVKM.

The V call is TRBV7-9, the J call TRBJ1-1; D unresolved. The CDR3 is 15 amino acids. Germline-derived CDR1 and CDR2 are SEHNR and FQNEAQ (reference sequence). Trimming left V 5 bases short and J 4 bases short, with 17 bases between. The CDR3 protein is CASSPANPFITEAFF. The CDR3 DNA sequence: TGTGCCAGCAGCCCTGCTAACCCGTTTATCACTGAAGCTTTCTTT.

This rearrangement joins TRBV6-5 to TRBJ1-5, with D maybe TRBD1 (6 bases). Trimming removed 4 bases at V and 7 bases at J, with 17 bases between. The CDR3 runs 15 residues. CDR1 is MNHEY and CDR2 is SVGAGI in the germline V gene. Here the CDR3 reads CASSWSGDPRQPQHF. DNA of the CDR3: TGTGCCAGCAGTTGGTCAGGGGACCCGAGGCAGCCCCAGCATTTT.

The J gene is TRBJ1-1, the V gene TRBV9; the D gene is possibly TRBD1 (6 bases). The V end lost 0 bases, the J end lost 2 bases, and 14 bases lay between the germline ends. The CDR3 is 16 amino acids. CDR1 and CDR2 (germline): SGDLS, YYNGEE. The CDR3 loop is CASSVGQALLNTEAFF. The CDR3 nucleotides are TGTGCCAGCAGCGTAGGACAGGCCTTACTAAACACTGAAGCTTTCTTT.

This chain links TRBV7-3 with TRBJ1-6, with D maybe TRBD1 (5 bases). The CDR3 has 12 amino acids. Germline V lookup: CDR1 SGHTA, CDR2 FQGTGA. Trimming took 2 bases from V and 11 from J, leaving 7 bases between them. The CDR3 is CASSLAGAPLHF. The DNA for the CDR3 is TGTGCCAGCAGCTTAGCGGGGGCACCCCTCCACTTT.

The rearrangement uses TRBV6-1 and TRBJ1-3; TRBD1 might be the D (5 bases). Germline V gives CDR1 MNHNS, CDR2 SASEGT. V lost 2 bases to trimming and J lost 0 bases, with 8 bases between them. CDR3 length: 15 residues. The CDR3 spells CASSEWGASGNTIYF. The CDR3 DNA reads TGTGCCAGCAGTGAATGGGGCGCCTCTGGAAACACCATATATTTT.

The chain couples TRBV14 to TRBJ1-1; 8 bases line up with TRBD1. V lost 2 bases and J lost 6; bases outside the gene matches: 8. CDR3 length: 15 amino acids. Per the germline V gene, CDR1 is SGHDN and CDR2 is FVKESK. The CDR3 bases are TGTGCCAGCAGCCAACGCAGGGGGCTGGTGTCTGAAGCTTTCTTT. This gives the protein CASSQRRGLVSEAFF.

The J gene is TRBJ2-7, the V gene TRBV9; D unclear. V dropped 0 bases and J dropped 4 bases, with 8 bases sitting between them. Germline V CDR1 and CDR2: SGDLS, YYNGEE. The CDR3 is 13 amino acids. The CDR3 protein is CASSVGGDYEQYF. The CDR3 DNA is TGTGCCAGCAGCGTAGGAGGAGATTACGAGCAGTACTTC.

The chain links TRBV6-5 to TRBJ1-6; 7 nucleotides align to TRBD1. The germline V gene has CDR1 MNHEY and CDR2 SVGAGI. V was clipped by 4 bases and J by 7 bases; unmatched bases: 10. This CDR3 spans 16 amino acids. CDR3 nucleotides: TGTGCCAGCAGTTGCAATCCCGGGACAGAGAATTCACCCCTCCACTTT. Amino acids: CASSCNPGTENSPLHF.

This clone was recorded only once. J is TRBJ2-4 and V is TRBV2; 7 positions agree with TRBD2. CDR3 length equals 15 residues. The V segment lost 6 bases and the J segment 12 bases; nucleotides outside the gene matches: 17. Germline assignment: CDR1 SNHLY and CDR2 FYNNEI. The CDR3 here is CASSQGGEPSNHQYF. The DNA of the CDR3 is TGTGCCAGCAGCCAGGGAGGGGAGCCCTCCAATCATCAGTACTTC.

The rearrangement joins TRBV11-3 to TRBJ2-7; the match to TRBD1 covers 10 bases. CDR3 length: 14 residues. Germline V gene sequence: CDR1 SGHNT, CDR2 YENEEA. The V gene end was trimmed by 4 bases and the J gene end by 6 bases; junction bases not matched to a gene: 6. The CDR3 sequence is CASSSGQGRGEQYF. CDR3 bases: TGTGCCAGCAGCTCGGGACAGGGGAGAGGCGAGCAGTACTTC.

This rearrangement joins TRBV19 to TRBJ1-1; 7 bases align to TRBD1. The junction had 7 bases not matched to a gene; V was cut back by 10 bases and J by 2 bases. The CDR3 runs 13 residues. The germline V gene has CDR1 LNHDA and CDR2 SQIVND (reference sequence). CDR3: CATQTGINTEAFF. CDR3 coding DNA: TGTGCCACCCAGACAGGGATTAACACTGAAGCTTTCTTT.

CDR3 nucleotide sequence: TGTGCCACCAGCAGAGATCGGGGTCCCGGACAGGGAGAATACGAGCAGTACTTC. Protein product: CATSRDRGPGQGEYEQYF. This sequence joins TRBV15 and TRBJ2-7, with 8 positions matching TRBD1. Looked up from germline, CDR1 is LNHNV and CDR2 is YYDKDF (reference sequence). V shed 0 bases, J shed 4 bases, and the junction held 14 bases outside the gene matches. The CDR3 runs 18 residues.

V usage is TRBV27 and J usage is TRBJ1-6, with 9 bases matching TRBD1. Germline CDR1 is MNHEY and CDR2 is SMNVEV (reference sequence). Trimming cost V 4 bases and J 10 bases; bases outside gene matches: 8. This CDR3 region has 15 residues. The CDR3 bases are TGTGCCAGCAGTTCCATCCTCGGGACAGGGTCACCCCTCCACTTT. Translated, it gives CASSSILGTGSPLHF.

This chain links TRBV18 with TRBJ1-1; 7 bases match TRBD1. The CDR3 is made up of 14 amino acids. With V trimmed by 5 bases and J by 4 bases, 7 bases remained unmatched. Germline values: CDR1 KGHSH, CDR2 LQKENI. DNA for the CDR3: TGTGCCAGCTCATCAGACAGGGAGAGCACTGAAGCTTTCTTT. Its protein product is CASSSDRESTEAFF.

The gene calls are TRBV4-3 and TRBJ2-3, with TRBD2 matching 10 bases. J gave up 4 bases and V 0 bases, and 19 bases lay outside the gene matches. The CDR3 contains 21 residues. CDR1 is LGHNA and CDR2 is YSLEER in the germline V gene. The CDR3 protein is CASSQDPNRLASGGASDTQYF. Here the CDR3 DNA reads TGCGCCAGCAGCCAAGATCCCAACCGCCTGGCAAGCGGGGGGGCATCAGATACGCAGTATTTT.